This T cell receptor beta chain was captured in a study of siplizumab effects on memory and regulatory T cells. Study results and caveats: Alloreactive sequences tracing back to unstimulated CD4+ memory cells fell significantly with siplizumab.

Trimming pared 6 bases from V and 4 bases from J, leaving 10 bases between. This CDR3 is 13 amino acids long. CDR1 and CDR2 from the germline V gene are MNHEY and SVGAGI. Some 100,000 TCR templates were measured in each sample. The repertoire was sequenced with immunoSEQ multiplex PCR; TCRdb's copy has only in-frame clones and lacks some. The sample lists tens of thousands of clones; roughly 80% were seen once. On this clone itself: Its antigen is undetermined.

Unstimulated naive, memory, effector memory and TEMRA subsets were subjected to sequencing in three donor pairs. The sequenced sample was memory CD4+ T cells sorted from blood. The sequence derives from a human donor in good health. The rearrangement links TRBV6-5 to TRBJ1-5; D uncertain. This CDR3 is CASSRVQNQPQHF. CDR3 nucleotide sequence: TGTGCCAGCAGCCGCGTCCAGAATCAGCCCCAGCATTTT.